A single T cell receptor (beta chain) is shown here with its context. V lost 5 bases, J lost 3 bases, and 14 bases lay in between. This CDR3 spans 15 amino acids. The germline V gene has CDR1 MDHEN and CDR2 SYDVKM. These data originate in a study of blood T cells in healthy people across ages. The authors ran a second PCR of 7 to 11 cycles using a sample-barcoded 5' primer and a J-beta primer mix. All cDNA molecules were each tagged by a template-switch adaptor with 12 random nucleotides. TCRdb independently ran MiXCR on the 5' RACE reads; one entry per CDR3 protein. The sample lists 750,000 to 1,000,000 distinct CDR3 sequences, almost 30% occurring once. The same specimen was also included in a second study, on T cells of mothers and their children. That study reports: The shaping of TCR recombination output by thymic selection is similar in related and unrelated pairs.

This chain joins TRBV28 and TRBJ2-4, with D maybe TRBD1 (6 bases). The receptor's source is a woman between 35 and 50 years old in good health. Sequences were obtained from blood. In DNA form, the CDR3 reads TGTGCCAGCAGTGAGGACAGTGTGGGCAAAAACATTCAGTACTTC. This translates into CASSEDSVGKNIQYF.